The 18 T cell receptor beta chains presented below share a single source sample, sequenced in a study of OX40 agonist ivuxolimab in advanced cancers. The protocol was immunoSEQ multiplex PCR, while the TCRdb copy is restricted to in-frame clones and leaves out a portion. Among around 55,000 clones listed, under 85% were seen once. The source material was CD4+ or CD8+ T cells sorted from blood, sampled in a trial of the OX40 agonist ivuxolimab. The receptors were gathered from an adult with an advanced solid tumor such as melanoma, head and neck, liver or kidney cancer.

The chain carries TRBV27 and TRBJ2-5; D gene unclear. This CDR3 is built from 15 residues. Per the germline V gene, CDR1 is MNHEY and CDR2 is SMNVEV (reference sequence). Between the trimmed V and J ends, which lost 7 bases and 0 bases, there was a span of 15 bases. The CDR3: CASNRLGLNQETQYF. The CDR3 DNA follows: TGTGCCAGCAACCGGCTAGGGCTCAACCAAGAGACCCAGTACTTC.

CDR3: CATSMTGSTEAFF. The CDR3 DNA sequence: TGTGCCACCAGCATGACAGGGAGCACTGAAGCTTTCTTT. The chain uses TRBV15 and TRBJ1-1; 7 positions match TRBD1. V lost 4 bases to trimming and J lost 4 bases; unmatched junction nucleotides: 3. The CDR3 sequence is 13 residues long. Germline-derived CDR1 and CDR2 are LNHNV and YYDKDF (reference sequence).

The chain uses TRBV5-1 and TRBJ2-7; D is unclear. Germline CDR1 SGHRS, CDR2 YFSETQ. The CDR3 runs to 14 residues. The V gene lost 2 bases and the J gene lost 1 base, with 10 bases spanning the gap. Written as DNA, the CDR3 is TGCGCCAGCAGCTTTGCCTCCGAATCCTACGAGCAGTACTTC. Its protein product is CASSFASESYEQYF. Using reference TRBV5-1 and TRBJ2-7 for the parts outside the CDR3, the full variable domain is KAGVTQTPRYLIKTRGQQVTLSCSPISGHRSVSWYQQTPGQGLQFLFEYFSETQRNKGNFPGRFSGRQFSNSRSEMNVSTLELGDSALYLCASSFASESYEQYFGPGTRLTVT.

The chain recombines TRBV5-6 with TRBJ1-2, with D maybe TRBD1 (5 bases). Trimming shortened V by 1 base and J by 5 bases, and 12 bases separated the two germline ends. Germline loops: CDR1 SGHDT, CDR2 YYEEEE. The CDR3 loop spans 14 amino acids. This CDR3 is CASSLYPGGYGYTF. As DNA, the CDR3 is TGTGCCAGCAGCTTGTATCCGGGGGGGTATGGCTACACCTTC.

This sequence joins TRBV5-3 and TRBJ1-2; D remains ambiguous. TRBV5-3 is flagged as an ORF with uncertain function. This CDR3 region has 18 residues. Trimming took 4 bases from V and 0 from J, leaving 22 bases between them. As DNA, the CDR3 is TGTGCCAGAAGCGCCTCTCCGGGCGCCAACGCTTCTAACTATGGCTACACCTTC. This sequence encodes CARSASPGANASNYGYTF.

The J gene is TRBJ2-7, the V gene TRBV4-3; 9 bases are shared with TRBD1. V shed 1 base and J 1 base; nucleotides not matched to a gene: 5. The CDR3 covers 16 residues. The germline V gene encodes CDR1 LGHNA and CDR2 YSLEER. CDR3 sequence reads: CASSQGLTGGSYEQYF. For the CDR3, the DNA is TGCGCCAGCAGCCAAGGTCTGACAGGGGGGTCCTACGAGCAGTACTTC.

This clone was recorded once. The V gene is TRBV7-2, the J gene TRBJ1-1; tentative D call: TRBD1 (5 bases). Germline CDR1 SGHTA, CDR2 FQGNSA. The CDR3 length is 16 residues. The germline V and J ends were trimmed by 2 bases and 4 bases, with 17 bases remaining between them. DNA of the CDR3: TGTGCCAGCAGCTTAAAGGGAGCGACGGGGGTCACTGAAGCTTTCTTT. Translated, it gives CASSLKGATGVTEAFF.

J is TRBJ1-2 and V is TRBV5-1, with D possibly matching TRBD1 (5 bases). CDR3 length equals 15 residues. From germline, CDR1 is SGHRS and CDR2 YFSETQ. V lost 3 bases and J 3 bases, leaving 15 bases between the germline ends. CDR3 nucleotides: TGCGCCAGCAGCTCCCGGGACGGAAACCACTATGGCTACACCTTC. It translates to CASSSRDGNHYGYTF.

This clone was observed many times. The genes are TRBV27 and TRBJ1-1, with 7 bases lining up with TRBD1. With V trimmed by 8 bases and J by 4 bases, 10 bases remained unmatched. The CDR3 is 14 amino acids. CDR1 MNHEY and CDR2 SMNVEV come from the germline V gene (reference sequence). CDR3: CASGQRGDSTEAFF. CDR3 in DNA: TGTGCCAGCGGCCAGCGGGGGGACAGCACTGAAGCTTTCTTT.

The chain combines TRBV7-8 with TRBJ1-1, with D hard to call. This CDR3 is 13 amino acids long. Trimming stripped 3 bases from V and 1 base from J, with 6 bases between. In germline, CDR1 is SGHVS, CDR2 FQNEAQ. The CDR3 DNA reads TGTGCCAGCAGCTTCAGGAGGAACACTGAAGCTTTCTTT. Translation gives CASSFRRNTEAFF.

The J gene is TRBJ2-2, the V gene TRBV19; unclear D gene. Between the trimmed V and J ends, which lost 4 bases and 2 bases, there was a span of 8 bases. Germline V lookup: CDR1 LNHDA, CDR2 SQIVND (reference sequence). This CDR3 is 14 amino acids long. The CDR3 bases are TGTGCCAGTAGTAGGCGGATAAACACCGGGGAGCTGTTTTTT. Translation: CASSRRINTGELFF.

This clone was seen more than once but under ten times. The J gene is TRBJ2-7, the V gene TRBV19, with D tentatively TRBD1 (6 bases). Deletions cut 5 bases from V and 2 bases from J, with 13 bases between. The CDR3 is made up of 14 amino acids. Germline V gene lookup returns CDR1 LNHDA and CDR2 SQIVND (reference sequence). The CDR3 DNA sequence: TGTGCCAGTAGTGATAGGGCAGGGGCCTACGAGCAGTACTTC. Amino acid sequence: CASSDRAGAYEQYF. Filled out from reference TRBV19 and TRBJ2-7, the complete variable domain reads DGGITQSPKYLFRKEGQNVTLSCEQNLNHDAMYWYRQDPGQGLRLIYYSQIVNDFQKGDIAEGYSVSREKKESFPLTVTSAQKNPTAFYLCASSDRAGAYEQYFGPGTRLTVT.

The chain has TRBV21-1 and TRBJ1-2; the table calls TRBD1, which could not be checked here. TRBV21-1 is described as a pseudogene. The CDR3 is 13 amino acids. CDR3 in amino acids: CASRVQGNYGYTF. CDR3 coding DNA: TGTGCCAGCAGAGTACAGGGGAACTATGGCTACACCTTC.

CDR3 DNA sequence: TGTGCCAGCAGGGGGACTAGCGGGAGTGATTACGAGCAGTACTTC. Its translation: CASRGTSGSDYEQYF. The chain is built from TRBV6-6 and TRBJ2-7; 14 nucleotides match TRBD2. CDR3 length equals 15 residues. V trimming: 6 bases; J trimming: 4 bases; junction bases outside the gene matches: 5. The germline CDR1 and CDR2 sequences are MNHNY and SVGAGI (reference sequence).

The chain recombines TRBV10-3 with TRBJ2-7; the match to TRBD2 covers 8 bases. This CDR3 has 13 amino acids. J was trimmed by 2 bases and V by 3 bases; bases with no gene match: 0. Germline V gives CDR1 ENHRY, CDR2 SYGVKD. The DNA of the CDR3 is TGTGCCATCAGTGACGGGAGGGCCTACGAGCAGTACTTC. Its translation is CAISDGRAYEQYF.

This clone was seen only once. This rearrangement joins TRBV7-6 to TRBJ2-5; D is ambiguous. The CDR3 runs 14 residues. Trimming shortened V by 2 bases and J by 4 bases, and 11 bases separated the two germline ends. CDR1 and CDR2 (germline): SGHVS, FNYEAQ. This chain's CDR3 is CASSLRSRGETQYF. The DNA of the CDR3 is TGTGCCAGCAGCTTAAGAAGCAGAGGAGAGACCCAGTACTTC.

This chain uses TRBV14 with TRBJ2-7; 7 nucleotides align to TRBD1. The CDR3 loop spans 16 amino acids. Looked up from germline, CDR1 is SGHDN and CDR2 is FVKESK. The J segment lost 0 bases and the V segment lost 5 bases, leaving 10 bases of the junction unmatched. CDR3 loop: CASSYTGTVHSYEQYF. Written as DNA, the CDR3 is TGTGCCAGCAGCTATACGGGGACAGTCCACTCCTACGAGCAGTACTTC.

This chain uses TRBV30 with TRBJ2-5, with D unclear. V shed 2 bases and J shed 1 base, with 11 bases lying between them. The CDR3 sequence is 14 residues long. Germline assignment: CDR1 GTSNPN and CDR2 SVGIG (reference sequence). The CDR3 coding sequence is TGTGCCTGGAGTAACCAGGTGTTCCAAGAGACCCAGTACTTC. Amino acid sequence: CAWSNQVFQETQYF.